This is a list of T cell receptor beta chains from one sample in a study of shared clonotypes between healthy human individuals. Sequenced by immunoSEQ multiplex PCR; TCRdb stores in-frame clones only, minus some. This table holds 2,100,000 or so clones, approximately 94% found once. Material: naive CD4+ T cells sorted from blood. The origin of the receptors is a man younger than 35 in good health. CDR3s leave out the opening cysteine and the closing phenylalanine or tryptophan. Each record gives: CDR3 protein, D gene, J gene, V gene. A D gene is named only where the DNA matches it firmly.

cdr3_aa: ASSPSGARSSYEQY
d_call: TRBD2
j_call: TRBJ2-7
v_call: TRBV4-1

cdr3_aa: ASSLIEGGGKPQH
d_call: -
j_call: TRBJ1-5
v_call: TRBV7-8

cdr3_aa: SVGTGMYTEAF
d_call: TRBD1
j_call: TRBJ1-1
v_call: TRBV29-1

cdr3_aa: ASSLTSGAETQY
d_call: TRBD2
j_call: TRBJ2-5
v_call: TRBV28

cdr3_aa: ASSLGPATLTDTQY
d_call: -
j_call: TRBJ2-3
v_call: TRBV5-6

cdr3_aa: AWSVPGRRNEKLF
d_call: -
j_call: TRBJ1-4
v_call: TRBV30

cdr3_aa: ASRISGGAPYNEQF
d_call: TRBD2
j_call: TRBJ2-1
v_call: TRBV5-1

cdr3_aa: ASSQGTSAANTGELF
d_call: TRBD2
j_call: TRBJ2-2
v_call: TRBV4-3

cdr3_aa: ASSYGAGTTTYEQY
d_call: -
j_call: TRBJ2-7
v_call: TRBV6-5

cdr3_aa: ASSLALGNTEAF
d_call: -
j_call: TRBJ1-1
v_call: TRBV5-1

cdr3_aa: SAGKAF
d_call: -
j_call: TRBJ1-1
v_call: TRBV20-1

cdr3_aa: ASSYGVSGNTIY
d_call: -
j_call: TRBJ1-3
v_call: TRBV6-6

cdr3_aa: ASSEFLDPYEQY
d_call: -
j_call: TRBJ2-7
v_call: TRBV25-1

cdr3_aa: ASSLVRGGAL
d_call: -
j_call: TRBJ2-7
v_call: TRBV11-2

cdr3_aa: ATSRLWGTGNYEQY
d_call: TRBD1
j_call: TRBJ2-7
v_call: TRBV15

cdr3_aa: ASRTQGGNEQY
d_call: TRBD2
j_call: TRBJ2-7
v_call: TRBV7-2

cdr3_aa: ASTGGQLSLPSSYNEQF
d_call: -
j_call: TRBJ2-1
v_call: TRBV27

cdr3_aa: ASTDPPSYEQY
d_call: -
j_call: TRBJ2-7
v_call: TRBV6-6

cdr3_aa: ASRDGLRTEAF
d_call: -
j_call: TRBJ1-1
v_call: TRBV2

cdr3_aa: ASSDKTRRLNTGELF
d_call: -
j_call: TRBJ2-2
v_call: TRBV10-2

cdr3_aa: ASCGTVNQPQH
d_call: TRBD1
j_call: TRBJ1-5
v_call: TRBV19

cdr3_aa: ASTDLLTGNTEAF
d_call: -
j_call: TRBJ1-1
v_call: TRBV19

cdr3_aa: ASSFAGNEKLF
d_call: -
j_call: TRBJ1-4
v_call: TRBV6-1

cdr3_aa: ASSPLWGNSNQPQH
d_call: -
j_call: TRBJ1-5
v_call: TRBV6-6

cdr3_aa: AWSLGQGSLDTQY
d_call: TRBD1
j_call: TRBJ2-3
v_call: TRBV30

cdr3_aa: ASSPGSLNQPQH
d_call: -
j_call: TRBJ1-5
v_call: TRBV28

cdr3_aa: ASTGDSNSNQPQH
d_call: TRBD1
j_call: TRBJ1-5
v_call: TRBV28

cdr3_aa: ASSYSGSRTGNTIY
d_call: -
j_call: TRBJ1-3
v_call: TRBV6-5

cdr3_aa: ASSLNLSSYEQY
d_call: -
j_call: TRBJ2-7
v_call: TRBV7-9

cdr3_aa: ASSRQDSYEQY
d_call: -
j_call: TRBJ2-7
v_call: TRBV19

cdr3_aa: ASSQRLAGGPTGELF
d_call: TRBD2
j_call: TRBJ2-2
v_call: TRBV4-3

cdr3_aa: ASSVDLISQETQY
d_call: -
j_call: TRBJ2-5
v_call: TRBV9

cdr3_aa: ASSLYRGNQPQH
d_call: -
j_call: TRBJ1-5
v_call: TRBV6-6

cdr3_aa: SARAPPSEKLF
d_call: -
j_call: TRBJ1-4
v_call: TRBV29-1

cdr3_aa: ASSQSWAGLAGPGGELF
d_call: TRBD2
j_call: TRBJ2-2
v_call: TRBV4-3

cdr3_aa: ASSQADRGHGYT
d_call: TRBD1
j_call: TRBJ1-2
v_call: TRBV14

cdr3_aa: SEGQGRTQY
d_call: TRBD1
j_call: TRBJ2-5
v_call: TRBV29-1

cdr3_aa: ASSSGTGFTEAF
d_call: TRBD1
j_call: TRBJ1-1
v_call: TRBV5-1

cdr3_aa: ASSTTLGTSGYEQY
d_call: TRBD2
j_call: TRBJ2-7
v_call: TRBV5-1

cdr3_aa: ASSPWTGAHHEQY
d_call: TRBD1
j_call: TRBJ2-7
v_call: TRBV19

cdr3_aa: ASRLGSNNEQF
d_call: -
j_call: TRBJ2-1
v_call: TRBV5-1

cdr3_aa: ASRGDNEKLF
d_call: -
j_call: TRBJ1-4
v_call: TRBV2

cdr3_aa: ASSLGTGGGKLF
d_call: TRBD1
j_call: TRBJ1-4
v_call: TRBV5-4

cdr3_aa: ASSLEGGASPTQY
d_call: -
j_call: TRBJ2-5
v_call: TRBV7-2

cdr3_aa: SDYQRDSYYGYT
d_call: TRBD1
j_call: TRBJ1-2
v_call: TRBV29-1

cdr3_aa: ASSRSMPGELF
d_call: -
j_call: TRBJ2-2
v_call: TRBV14

cdr3_aa: ASSQSSYNSPLH
d_call: -
j_call: TRBJ1-6
v_call: TRBV28

cdr3_aa: ASRDRGYNEQF
d_call: TRBD1
j_call: TRBJ2-1
v_call: TRBV27

cdr3_aa: ASSPDRGQGYGYT
d_call: TRBD1
j_call: TRBJ1-2
v_call: TRBV18

cdr3_aa: ASGANSNQPQH
d_call: -
j_call: TRBJ1-5
v_call: TRBV12-5

cdr3_aa: ASSLTAVQYEQY
d_call: -
j_call: TRBJ2-7
v_call: TRBV6-5

cdr3_aa: ASSQTNERGIKETQY
d_call: TRBD2
j_call: TRBJ2-5
v_call: TRBV14

cdr3_aa: ASSFTGTGTYEQY
d_call: TRBD1
j_call: TRBJ2-7
v_call: TRBV5-4

cdr3_aa: ASIPGSLGYGYT
d_call: -
j_call: TRBJ1-2
v_call: TRBV28

cdr3_aa: ASSPPSDRGTTYEQY
d_call: TRBD1
j_call: TRBJ2-7
v_call: TRBV18

cdr3_aa: ASSVNGNTEAF
d_call: -
j_call: TRBJ1-1
v_call: TRBV19

cdr3_aa: ASSLISSGGAGNTQY
d_call: TRBD2
j_call: TRBJ2-3
v_call: TRBV5-4

cdr3_aa: ASSMRGEGTGELF
d_call: -
j_call: TRBJ2-2
v_call: TRBV25-1

cdr3_aa: ASSRHRDEQY
d_call: -
j_call: TRBJ2-7
v_call: TRBV6-5